Listed below are T cell receptor gamma chains from one sample, sequenced in a study of intestinal T cells in coeliac disease. TCRdb redid the clone calls on the multiplex PCR reads with CATT. The data contain 1,000 to 1,500 gamma-chain clones, about 45% of them singletons. Source material: a duodenal biopsy. Every receptor here comes from a human donor with celiac disease. Both conserved end residues are part of each CDR3. Each record gives: V gene, J gene, clone size, CDR3 DNA, CDR3 protein. Not every row has a clone size; where given, it reads once, few, many or a size class.

>TRGV2|TRGJ1/TRGJ2|few
TGTGCCACCTGGGACGTATATTATAAGAAACTCTTT
CATWDVYYKKLF
>TRGV10|TRGJ1/TRGJ2|-
TGTGCTGCGTGGGATTTTTTGGGTTATTATAAGAAACTCTTT
CAAWDFLGYYKKLF
>TRGV4|TRGJ1/TRGJ2|-
TGTGCCGCCTGGGAGTCGGGTTATTATAAGAAACTCTTT
CAAWESGYYKKLF
>TRGV2|TRGJP2|-
TGTGCCACCTGGGACGGGAGGATTTATAGTAGTGATTGGATCAAGACGTTT
CATWDGRIYSSDWIKTF
>TRGV10|TRGJ1/TRGJ2|-
TGTGCTGGCGTGGGATACATTCTGAATTATTATAAGAAACTCTTT
CAGVGYILNYYKKLF
>TRGV2|TRGJ1/TRGJ2|-
TGTGCCACCTTGGGACGGGACTCTTTAAAGAAGGTTTATTATAAGAAACTCTTT
CATLGRDSLKKVYYKKLF
>TRGV8|TRGJ1/TRGJ2|-
TGTGCCACTGGCCAAAAGAAACTCTTT
CATGQKKLF
>TRGV2|TRGJ1/TRGJ2|-
TGTGCCACCTGGGCTCGGGCTAAACCGAATTATTATAAGAAACTCTTT
CATWARAKPNYYKKLF
>TRGV4|TRGJ1/TRGJ2|few
TGTGCCACCTGGGTCCACATTTATTATAAGAAACTCTTT
CATWVHIYYKKLF
>TRGV2|TRGJ1/TRGJ2|few
TGTGCCACCTGGGACGGACGTGGACAGAAACTCTTT
CATWDGRGQKLF
>TRGV4|TRGJP1|large
TGTGCCACCTGGGACCTTCTTTATACCACTGGTTGGTTCAAGATATTT
CATWDLLYTTGWFKIF
>TRGV9|TRGJ1/TRGJ2|few
TGTGCCTTGTGTTGTTATAAGAAACTCTTT
CALCCYKKLF
>TRGV3|TRGJ1/TRGJ2|-
TGTGCACCTCGGGACAGGCCGGAGAAACTCTTT
CAPRDRPEKLF
>TRGV10|TRGJ1/TRGJ2|-
TGTGCTGCGAGGATAGGTTGCTATAAGAAACTCTTT
CAARIGCYKKLF
>TRGV10|TRGJP1|-
TGTGCTGCGTGGGATTTAGGCCAAGAATATACCACTGGTTGGTTCAAGATATTT
CAAWDLGQEYTTGWFKIF
>TRGV2|TRGJ1/TRGJ2|-
TGTGCCACCTGGGACGGGCGGGATTATAAGAAACTCTTT
CATWDGRDYKKLF
>TRGV8|TRGJ1/TRGJ2|-
TGTGCCACCTGGGACCGTTATTATAAGAAACTCTTT
CATWDRYYKKLF
>TRGV4|TRGJ1/TRGJ2|-
TGTGCCACCTGGGACGAGAATTATTATAAGAAACTCTTT
CATWDENYYKKLF
>TRGV11|TRGJ1/TRGJ2|-
TGTGCCTGCTGGATTAGGCATCGGAACATTTTATATAAGAAACTCTTT
CACWIRHRNILYKKLF
>TRGV8|TRGJ1/TRGJ2|-
TGTGCCACCTGGGATAGGCAAATCTCTAGCGGATCATTTTATTATAAGAAACTCTTT
CATWDRQISSGSFYYKKLF
>TRGV10|TRGJP2|large
TGTGCTGCGTGGGATTTTAGTAGTGATTGGATCAAGACGTTT
CAAWDFSSDWIKTF
>TRGV10|TRGJ1/TRGJ2|-
TGTGCTGCGTGGGATTATCCCCTGAAAGCGAATTATTATAAGAAACTCTTT
CAAWDYPLKANYYKKLF